The clone carrying this T cell receptor beta chain was found a few times. Its specificity is not known. Looked up from germline, CDR1 is ENHRY and CDR2 is SYGVKD. V lost 3 bases, J lost 0 bases, and 10 bases lay in between. CDR3 length: 15 amino acids. Fresh peripheral blood, around 10 ml of it, supplied the PBMCs. This sample was taken from a study of T cells in Graves' hyperthyroidism and ophthalmopathy. Whole-study results and caveats: Ophthalmopathy was predicted by the model a median of roughly 6.6 months ahead of onset. From stable hyperthyroidism, ophthalmopathy was set apart by a 13 V-J model. Among clonotypes expanded in thyroid above 0.001, most were also found in blood.

Amplification of TCR beta CDR3 regions used RNA as the template. RT-PCR in the first round (using the HTBI primer set) targeted the TCR CDR3. TCRdb fed the multiplex PCR reads into MiXCR, producing one record per CDR3 protein. The top ten hold approximately 30% of the sample, which has approximately 600,000 distinct CDR3 sequences, around 20% seen once. This clonotype originated in a man aged 25 to 45 with Graves' ophthalmopathy. The sequenced sample was blood. The chain links TRBV10-3 to TRBJ2-3; weak D call: TRBD1 (6 bases). The CDR3 DNA sequence: TGTGCCATCAGTGACAAGGGGGAGAGCACAGATACGCAGTATTTT. This codes for CAISDKGESTDTQYF.